This T cell receptor (beta chain) is drawn from a study of shared clonotypes between healthy human individuals. Adult donors, all healthy and HIV-negative, had no recent acute infections or vaccinations. Loaded into unsorted PBMC replicate PCRs was roughly 320 ng DNA, 25,000 to 30,000 T cell genomes. Clones were read by immunoSEQ multiplex PCR, and TCRdb kept only the in-frame ones, dropping some. The sample holds fewer than 600,000 clones, roughly four fifths seen once. V was clipped by 0 bases and J by 8 bases; unmatched bases: 9. Germline CDR1 and CDR2: GTSNPN and SVGIG (reference sequence). The CDR3 consists of 15 residues. Remarks on this clone: Its antigen is unidentified.

Broader study findings: Sampling included only blood; tissue repertoires likely differ. An expected dependence of interdonor clonotype sharing on sequencing depth was noted.

This rearrangement joins TRBV30 to TRBJ2-1; 8 bases are shared with TRBD2. The specimen sequenced was PBMCs. The TCR comes from a woman aged 40-49 years in good health. Some clones in this sample may be carry-over from other donors' samples. The CDR3 loop is CAWSVGAGVGDEQFF. The CDR3 region has the DNA TGTGCCTGGAGTGTCGGAGCGGGAGTGGGAGATGAGCAGTTCTTC.